This TCR beta chain was obtained from a study of cytomegalovirus exposure and HLA in healthy donors. Study findings and constraints: What was likely a sequencing artifact was a cluster of highly shared sequence variants.

Per germline, CDR1 KGHSH and CDR2 LQKENI. The CDR3 runs to 14 residues. The ends were cut back, 3 bases at V and 6 bases at J, with 13 bases in the middle. Both 60 Vbeta primers and 13 Jbeta primers went into the PCR. Assay used: immunoSEQ multiplex PCR; TCRdb lists only in-frame clones, some missing. The sample records about 150,000 clones, approximately 69% being singletons. As concerns this clone: The antigen remains unidentified.

The clonotype originates from a man in his thirties or forties in good health and CMV-seronegative. The sample was PBMCs. V and J are TRBV18 and TRBJ2-3; weak D call: TRBD2 (5 bases). The CDR3 spells CASSPSSPRDTQYF. The CDR3, as DNA: TGTGCCAGCTCACCGTCTAGCCCCAGGGATACGCAGTATTTT.